This TCR beta chain was captured by sequencing in a study of PD-L1 blockade in urothelial cancer (dated by TCRdb to about 2017). For context, the study as a whole: Therapy was started at some point between 2013 and 2015 for all patients, and atezolizumab 1,200 mg was administered intravenously every 3 weeks. Blood samples were analyzed 3 weeks after the start of treatment (second dose) and 6 weeks after the start of treatment. Patients had an ECOG performance status of 0 or 1 and had received between 0 and 3 prior chemotherapy regimens. Pretreatment blood TCR-seq was available for around 29 patients, at least one posttreatment blood collection was obtained for 25 or so patients, and tumor TCR-seq was available for 25 or so patients. Pretreatment tumor samples, along with matched peripheral blood serially collected before and after atezolizumab treatment, were subjected to TCR sequencing. About 90% of the roughly 30 patients were identified as males with urothelial cancer of bladder origin, and a prior smoking history was reported by 18 of 29 patients. Durable clinical benefit meant progression-free survival longer than 6 months, and TCR features were also tested against progression-free and overall survival. Roughly nine patients achieved durable clinical benefit and some 21 did not. Somatic, immune and clinical correlates of response to PD-L1 blockade with atezolizumab in urothelial cancer were the focus of an exploratory multi-omic analysis. Whole exome sequencing and RNA sequencing of pretreatment tumors were performed alongside TCR sequencing in the same patients. Blood samples gave median yields of around 140,000 T cells and 82,636 unique TCRs, along with a median clonality of roughly 0.08.

Each PCR received spiked-in synthetic TCR analog templates so that absolute template abundance could be estimated from read counts. Using the immunoSEQ assay, TCRbeta CDR3 regions were amplified from genomic DNA with bias-controlled V and J gene primers. Rearranged TCRbeta segments were sequenced at approximately 20X coverage. Under the source paper's analysis protocol: Sequencing errors were corrected by clustering, and CDR3s were annotated against IMGT so that V, D and J genes could be assigned. Only productive TCRbeta rearrangements were used in downstream analyses, excluding out-of-frame or stop-codon sequences. Clonality was computed as one minus Shannon entropy normalized by the log of the number of unique productive sequences. Clones differing between time points or between blood and tumor were identified by Fisher's exact test with Benjamini-Hochberg correction at adjusted p below 0.01. This is the immuneACCESS table as TCRdb keeps it, with only in-frame sequences that have V and J called. A part of the clones is gone; compared with another copy, unresolved V genes explain less than half, and the rest is unexplained. That table supplies the V and J calls and clone size; D and trimming were determined from the DNA. In this sample the table shows around 100,000 clones, roughly 90% of which occur a single time. The ten largest clones take up approximately 3.5% of the sample.

Taken from cysteine to phenylalanine, the CDR3 has 14 residues. Only the CDR3 portion is preserved as DNA: 42 bases, with reading frame beginning at the first base. Looking up the germline V gene yields CDR1 SQVTM and CDR2 ANQGSEA. Trimming removed 2 bases from V and 5 bases from J, leaving 12 bases between the germline ends. Details on this clone: Its binding antigen is unknown. No base quality information exists; no much larger clone differs at one position.

In light of the paper, this sample's time point label describes: peripheral blood 6 weeks after treatment start. A cohort of 25 to 35 patients with locally advanced or metastatic urothelial carcinoma, treated at Memorial Sloan Kettering on a trial protocol, was included. Peripheral blood mononuclear cells were collected pretreatment and during treatment, with between 1 and 8 total time points obtained per patient. The Qiagen DNeasy Blood extraction kit was used to purify genomic DNA from total PBMCs and from tumor samples. PBMCs were collected pretreatment and during treatment, and were isolated and stored as previously described. Broad study findings and their caveats: Among patients with durable benefit, tumor-associated TCR clones showed greater expansion in peripheral blood 3 weeks after treatment started (n = 22, p = 0.022). A pretreatment peripheral blood TCR clonality below the median was linked to improved progression-free and overall survival. Because of the small sample size (n ≈ 29) and the many exploratory analyses performed, the results are intended to be regarded as hypothesis-generating.

The sequence was obtained from a man aged 55 to 69 with urothelial cancer. The rearranged chain carries TRBV29-1 and TRBJ2-2, with no confidently assigned D gene. This specimen consisted of PBMCs, obtained around atezolizumab (anti-PD-L1) treatment. The nucleotide sequence reads TGCAGCGTTGAATCTGGGCTCCTTACCGGGGAGCTGTTTTTT. It translates as CSVESGLLTGELFF.